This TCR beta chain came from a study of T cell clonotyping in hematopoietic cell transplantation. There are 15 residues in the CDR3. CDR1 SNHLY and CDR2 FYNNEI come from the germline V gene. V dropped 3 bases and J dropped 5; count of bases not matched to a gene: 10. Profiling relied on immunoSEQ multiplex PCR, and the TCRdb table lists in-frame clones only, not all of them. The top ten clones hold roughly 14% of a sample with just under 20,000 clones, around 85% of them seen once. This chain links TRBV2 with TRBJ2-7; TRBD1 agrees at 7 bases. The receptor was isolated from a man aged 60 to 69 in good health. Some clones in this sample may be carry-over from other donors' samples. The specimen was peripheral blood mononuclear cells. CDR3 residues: CASSEETGKLHEQYF. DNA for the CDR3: TGTGCCAGCAGTGAGGAGACAGGGAAGCTCCACGAGCAGTACTTC.